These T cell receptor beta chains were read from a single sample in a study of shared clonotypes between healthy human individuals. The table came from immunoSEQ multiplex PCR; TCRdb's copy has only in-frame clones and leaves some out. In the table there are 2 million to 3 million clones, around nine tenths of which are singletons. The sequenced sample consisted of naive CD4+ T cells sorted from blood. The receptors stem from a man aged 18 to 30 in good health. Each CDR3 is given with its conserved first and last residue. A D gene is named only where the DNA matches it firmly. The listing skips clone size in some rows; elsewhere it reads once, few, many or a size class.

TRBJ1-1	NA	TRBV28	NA	TGTGCCAGCAGTTTAGTCGAAACTGAAGCTTTCTTT	CASSLVETEAFF
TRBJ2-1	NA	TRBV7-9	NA	TGTGCCAGCAGCTTAGATCGGGCGGGTGGTCACAATGAGCAGTTCTTC	CASSLDRAGGHNEQFF
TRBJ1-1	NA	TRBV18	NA	TGTGCCAGCTCACCGTATGGGGGGAACACTGAAGCTTTCTTT	CASSPYGGNTEAFF
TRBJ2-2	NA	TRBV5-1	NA	TGCGCCAGCAGCTTGGGACTGGCGAACACCGGGGAGCTGTTTTTT	CASSLGLANTGELFF
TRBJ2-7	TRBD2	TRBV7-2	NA	TGTGCCAGCAGCATTTTGAGGACTAGCCACGAGCAGTACTTC	CASSILRTSHEQYF
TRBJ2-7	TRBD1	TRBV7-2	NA	TGTGCCAGCAGCTTAGAACCAGGGGGCTCCTACGAGCAGTACTTC	CASSLEPGGSYEQYF
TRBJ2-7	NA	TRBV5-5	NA	TGTGCCAGCAGCTTGCTCAAGGGGGCCTACGAGCAGTACTTC	CASSLLKGAYEQYF
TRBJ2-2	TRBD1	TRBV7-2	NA	TGTGCCAGCAGCCCCGGACAGGGTGGCACCGGGGAGCTGTTTTTT	CASSPGQGGTGELFF
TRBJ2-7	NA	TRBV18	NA	TGTGCCAGCTCAAAAGGAAGAAGCGATTACGAGCAGTACTTC	CASSKGRSDYEQYF
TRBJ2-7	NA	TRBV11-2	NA	TGTGCCAGCAGCTTAGTTTTGTCAGGAGGTTACGAGCAGTACTTC	CASSLVLSGGYEQYF
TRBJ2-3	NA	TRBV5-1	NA	TGCGCCAGCAGCAGGCAGGGTGGTACAGATACGCAGTATTTT	CASSRQGGTDTQYF
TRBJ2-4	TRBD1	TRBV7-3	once	TGTGCCAGCAGCACCGGACAGGCCCTAGCCAAAAACATTCAGTACTTC	CASSTGQALAKNIQYF
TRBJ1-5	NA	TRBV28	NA	TGTGCCAGCAGGGGACGACAGGACAATCAGCCCCAGCATTTT	CASRGRQDNQPQHF
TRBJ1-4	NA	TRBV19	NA	TGTGCCAGTAGTATAGTCGGCCAAAGCGGTGAAAAACTGTTTTTT	CASSIVGQSGEKLFF
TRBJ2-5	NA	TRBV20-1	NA	TGCAGTGCTGGCTTACAGTACTTC	CSAGLQYF
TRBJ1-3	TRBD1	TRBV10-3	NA	TGTGCCATCAGCCCCACGGACAGGGCGGTTGGAAACACCATATATTTT	CAISPTDRAVGNTIYF
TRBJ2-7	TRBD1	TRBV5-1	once	TGCGCCAGCAGCCCTACAGGGGGCGGATCGGGTGAGCAGTACTTC	CASSPTGGGSGEQYF
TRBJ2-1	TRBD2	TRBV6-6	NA	TGTGCCAGCAGTTACCCCCGGGTAGCGGGAGGAAATGAGCAGTTCTTC	CASSYPRVAGGNEQFF
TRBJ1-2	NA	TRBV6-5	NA	TGTGCCAGCAGGGCGCCGGTCCTTAACTCCGGCTACACCTTC	CASRAPVLNSGYTF
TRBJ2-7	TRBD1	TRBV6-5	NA	TGTGCCAGCAGTCGGGGACAGGGGTCCTACGAGCAGTACTTC	CASSRGQGSYEQYF
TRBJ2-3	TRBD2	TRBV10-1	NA	TGCGCCAGCAGTGAGTCGGACGGGAGGAATACGCAGTATTTT	CASSESDGRNTQYF
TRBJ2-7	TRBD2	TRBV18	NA	TGTGCCAGCTCACCTCGGGGGGGGAACGAGCAGTACTTC	CASSPRGGNEQYF
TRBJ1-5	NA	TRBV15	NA	TGTGCCACCAGCAGAGACCCTCGCGACAGGCTCCTAAGCAATCAGCCCCAGCATTTT	CATSRDPRDRLLSNQPQHF
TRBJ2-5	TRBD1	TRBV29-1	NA	TGCAGCGTTGTAGGACAGGTGGAGACCCAGTACTTC	CSVVGQVETQYF
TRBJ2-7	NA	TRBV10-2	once	TGCGCCAGCAGTGAGCCCAGCCTGAGCTCCTACGAGCAGTACTTC	CASSEPSLSSYEQYF
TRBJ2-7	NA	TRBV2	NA	TGTGCCAGCACCGCCCGGCGCGTTATCTCCTACGAGCAGTACTTC	CASTARRVISYEQYF
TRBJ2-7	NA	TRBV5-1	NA	TGCGCCAGCAGCTTGGGGACCCTGAGGGCCTACGAGCAGTACTTC	CASSLGTLRAYEQYF
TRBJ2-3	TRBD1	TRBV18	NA	TGTGCCAGCTCACCTCGGACAGGCTACACAGATACGCAGTATTTT	CASSPRTGYTDTQYF
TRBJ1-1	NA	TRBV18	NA	TGTGCCAGCTCACCGTCGGTTCCCCCCACTGAAGCTTTCTTT	CASSPSVPPTEAFF
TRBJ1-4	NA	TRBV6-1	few	TGTGCCAGCAGTGAGCTACTCTTGGACATTAATGAAAAACTGTTTTTT	CASSELLLDINEKLFF
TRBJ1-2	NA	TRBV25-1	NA	TGTGCCAGCAAGGGGTATAACTATGGCTACACCTTC	CASKGYNYGYTF
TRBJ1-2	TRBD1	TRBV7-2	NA	TGTGCCAGCAGCCCAAGGACAGGGGAAGGTGGCTACACCTTC	CASSPRTGEGGYTF
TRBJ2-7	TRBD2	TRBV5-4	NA	TGTGCCAGCAGCCGGGGGGGCGTACCCTACGAGCAGTACTTC	CASSRGGVPYEQYF
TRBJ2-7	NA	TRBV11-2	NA	TGTGCCAGCAGCTTAGGACAAAACTCCTACGAGCAGTACTTC	CASSLGQNSYEQYF
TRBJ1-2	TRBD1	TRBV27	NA	TGTGCCAGCAGTTCCACATGGACAGGGGAGATCTATGGCTACACCTTC	CASSSTWTGEIYGYTF
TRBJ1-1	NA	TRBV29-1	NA	TGCAGCGGTAAGCCATACAGCGGGAACACTGAAGCTTTCTTT	CSGKPYSGNTEAFF